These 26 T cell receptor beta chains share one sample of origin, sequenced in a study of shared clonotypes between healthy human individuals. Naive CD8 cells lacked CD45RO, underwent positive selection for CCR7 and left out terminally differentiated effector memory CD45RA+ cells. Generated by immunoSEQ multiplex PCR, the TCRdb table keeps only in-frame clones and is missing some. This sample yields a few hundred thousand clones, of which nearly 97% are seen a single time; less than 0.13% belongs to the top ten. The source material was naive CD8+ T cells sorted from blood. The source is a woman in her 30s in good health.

The CDR3 DNA is TGTGCCAGTAGTATTCGGGGTAGCAATCAGCCCCAGCATTTT. Protein sequence: CASSIRGSNQPQHF. The chain has TRBV19 and TRBJ1-5; D uncertain. The CDR3 length is 14 residues. The germline V gene encodes CDR1 LNHDA and CDR2 SQIVND (reference sequence). The V gene lost 3 bases and the J gene lost 0 bases, with 6 bases spanning the gap.

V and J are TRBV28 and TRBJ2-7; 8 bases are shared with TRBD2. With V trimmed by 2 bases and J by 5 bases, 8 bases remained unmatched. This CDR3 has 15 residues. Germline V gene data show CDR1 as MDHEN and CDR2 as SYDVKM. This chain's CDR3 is CASSLGAGVVDEQYF. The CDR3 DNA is TGTGCCAGCAGTTTAGGAGCGGGAGTCGTCGACGAGCAGTACTTC. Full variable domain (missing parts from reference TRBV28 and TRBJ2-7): DVKVTQSSRYLVKRTGEKVFLECVQDMDHENMFWYRQDPGLGLRLIYFSYDVKMKEKGDIPEGYSVSREKKERFSLILESASTNQTSMYLCASSLGAGVVDEQYFGPGTRLTVT.

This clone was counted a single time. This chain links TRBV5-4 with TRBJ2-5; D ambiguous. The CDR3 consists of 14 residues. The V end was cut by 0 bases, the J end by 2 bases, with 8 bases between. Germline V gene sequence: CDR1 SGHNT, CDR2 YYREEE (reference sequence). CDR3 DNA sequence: TGTGCCAGCAGCTTGGGGCAGGCACAAGAGACCCAGTACTTC. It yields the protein CASSLGQAQETQYF.

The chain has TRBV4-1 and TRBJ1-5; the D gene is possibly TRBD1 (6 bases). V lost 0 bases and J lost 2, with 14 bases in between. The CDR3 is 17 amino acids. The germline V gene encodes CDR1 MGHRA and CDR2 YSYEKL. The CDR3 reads CASSQDHLGAGNQPQHF. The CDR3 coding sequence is TGCGCCAGCAGCCAAGATCATCTGGGGGCCGGCAATCAGCCCCAGCATTTT.

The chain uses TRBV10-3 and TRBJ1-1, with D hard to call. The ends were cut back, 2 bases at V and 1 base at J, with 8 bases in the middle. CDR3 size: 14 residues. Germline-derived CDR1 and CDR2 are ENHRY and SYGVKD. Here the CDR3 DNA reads TGTGCCATCAGTGAGACCGGTGGGAACACTGAAGCTTTCTTT. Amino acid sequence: CAISETGGNTEAFF.

The CDR3 protein is CASSFTRERNNEQFF. Here the CDR3 DNA reads TGCGCCAGCAGCTTTACCAGGGAAAGAAACAATGAGCAGTTCTTC. The chain joins TRBV5-1 to TRBJ2-1; TRBD1 might be the D (5 bases). This CDR3 spans 15 amino acids. Deletions cut 2 bases from V and 5 bases from J, with 14 bases between. Looked up from germline, CDR1 is SGHRS and CDR2 is YFSETQ.

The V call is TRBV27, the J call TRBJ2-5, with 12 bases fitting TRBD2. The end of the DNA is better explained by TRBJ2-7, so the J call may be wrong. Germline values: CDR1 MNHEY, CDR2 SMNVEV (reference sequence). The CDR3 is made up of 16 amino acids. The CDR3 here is CASSPALAGGLYEQYF. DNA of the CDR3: TGTGCCAGCAGTCCCGCACTAGCGGGAGGTCTCTACGAGCAGTACTTC.

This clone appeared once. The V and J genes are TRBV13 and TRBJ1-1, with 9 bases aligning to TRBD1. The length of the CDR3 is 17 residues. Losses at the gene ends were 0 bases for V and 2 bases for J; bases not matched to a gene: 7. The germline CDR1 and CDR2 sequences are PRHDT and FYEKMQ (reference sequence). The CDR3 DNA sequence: TGTGCCAGCAGCTTAGGAACAGGGGGCCCCCCTAACACTGAAGCTTTCTTT. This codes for CASSLGTGGPPNTEAFF.

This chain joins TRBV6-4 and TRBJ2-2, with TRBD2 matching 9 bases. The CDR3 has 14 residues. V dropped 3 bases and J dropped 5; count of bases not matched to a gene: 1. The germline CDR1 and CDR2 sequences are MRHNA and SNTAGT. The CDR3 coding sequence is TGTGCCAGCAGTGAAACTAGCGGGACCGGGGAGCTGTTTTTT. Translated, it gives CASSETSGTGELFF.

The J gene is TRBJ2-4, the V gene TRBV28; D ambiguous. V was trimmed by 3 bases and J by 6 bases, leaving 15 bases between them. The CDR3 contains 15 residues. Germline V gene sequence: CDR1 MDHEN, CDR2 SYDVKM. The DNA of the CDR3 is TGTGCCAGCAGTTTTGGTCTAGACGCTCCAAACATTCAGTACTTC. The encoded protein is CASSFGLDAPNIQYF.

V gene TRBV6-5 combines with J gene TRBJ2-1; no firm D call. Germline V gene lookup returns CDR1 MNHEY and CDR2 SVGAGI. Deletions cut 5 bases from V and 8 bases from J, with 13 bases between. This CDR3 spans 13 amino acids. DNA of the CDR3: TGTGCCAGCAGTCCCGGGTATTGGTATGAGCAGTTCTTC. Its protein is CASSPGYWYEQFF.

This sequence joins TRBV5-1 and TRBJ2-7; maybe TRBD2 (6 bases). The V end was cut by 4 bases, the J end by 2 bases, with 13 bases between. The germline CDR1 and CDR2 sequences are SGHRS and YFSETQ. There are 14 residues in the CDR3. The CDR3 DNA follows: TGCGCCAGCAGCCTATTTGGGGGGACCTACGAGCAGTACTTC. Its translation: CASSLFGGTYEQYF. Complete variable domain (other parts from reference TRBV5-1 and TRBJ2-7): KAGVTQTPRYLIKTRGQQVTLSCSPISGHRSVSWYQQTPGQGLQFLFEYFSETQRNKGNFPGRFSGRQFSNSRSEMNVSTLELGDSALYLCASSLFGGTYEQYFGPGTRLTVT.

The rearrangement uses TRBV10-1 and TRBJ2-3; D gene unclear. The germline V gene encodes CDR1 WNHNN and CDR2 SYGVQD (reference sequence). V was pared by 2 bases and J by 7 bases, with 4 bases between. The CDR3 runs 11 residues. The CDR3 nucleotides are TGCGCCAGCAGTGAGCTAAATACGCAGTATTTT. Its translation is CASSELNTQYF.

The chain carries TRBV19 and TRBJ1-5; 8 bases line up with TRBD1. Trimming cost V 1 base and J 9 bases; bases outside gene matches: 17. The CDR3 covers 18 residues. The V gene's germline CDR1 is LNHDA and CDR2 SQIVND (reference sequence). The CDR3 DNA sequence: TGTGCCAGTAGTATAGCGCTTCCTGGGAGGACAGGGCTAACGCCCCAGCATTTT. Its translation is CASSIALPGRTGLTPQHF.

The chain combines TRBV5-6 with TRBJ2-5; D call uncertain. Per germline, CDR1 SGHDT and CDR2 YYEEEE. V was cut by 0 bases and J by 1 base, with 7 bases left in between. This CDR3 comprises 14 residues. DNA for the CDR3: TGTGCCAGCAGCTTGGGGGCTTTCCAAGAGACCCAGTACTTC. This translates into CASSLGAFQETQYF.

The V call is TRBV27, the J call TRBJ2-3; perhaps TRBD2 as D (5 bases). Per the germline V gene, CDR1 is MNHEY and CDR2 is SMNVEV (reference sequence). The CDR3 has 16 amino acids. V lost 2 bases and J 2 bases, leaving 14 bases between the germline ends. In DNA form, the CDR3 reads TGTGCCAGCAGTTTAAGGTTCGGACTCGTCACAGATACGCAGTATTTT. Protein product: CASSLRFGLVTDTQYF.

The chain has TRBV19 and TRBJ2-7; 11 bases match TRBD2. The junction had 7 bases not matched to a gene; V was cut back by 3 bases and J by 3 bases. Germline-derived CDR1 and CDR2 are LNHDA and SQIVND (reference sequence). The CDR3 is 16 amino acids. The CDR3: CASSILLAGGNYEQYF. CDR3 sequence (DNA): TGTGCCAGTAGTATTCTTCTAGCGGGAGGAAACTACGAGCAGTACTTC.

The CDR3 sequence is CSATTGGRDGYTF. The CDR3 nucleotides are TGCAGCGCTACGACAGGGGGCCGAGATGGCTACACCTTC. The gene calls are TRBV29-1 and TRBJ1-2; 10 bases agree with TRBD1. This CDR3 is built from 13 residues. Trimming at V came to 7 bases and at J to 6 bases, leaving 8 bases not matched to a gene. From germline, CDR1 is SQVTM and CDR2 ANQGSEA. The complete variable domain, with remaining parts taken from reference TRBV29-1 and TRBJ1-2, reads SAVISQKPSRDICQRGTSLTIQCQVDSQVTMMFWYRQQPGQSLTLIATANQGSEATYESGFVIDKFPISRPNLTFSTLTVSNMSPEDSSIYLCSATTGGRDGYTFGSGTRLTVV.

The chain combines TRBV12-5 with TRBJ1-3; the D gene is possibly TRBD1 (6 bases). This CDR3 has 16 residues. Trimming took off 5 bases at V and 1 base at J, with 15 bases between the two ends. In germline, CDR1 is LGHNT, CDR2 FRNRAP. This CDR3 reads CASGEQGLASGNTIYF. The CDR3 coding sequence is TGTGCTAGTGGTGAACAGGGTTTGGCGTCTGGAAACACCATATATTTT.

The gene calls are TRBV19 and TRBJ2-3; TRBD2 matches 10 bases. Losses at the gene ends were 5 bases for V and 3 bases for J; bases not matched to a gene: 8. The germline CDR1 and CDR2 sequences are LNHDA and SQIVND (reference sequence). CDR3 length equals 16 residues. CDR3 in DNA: TGTGCCAGTAGTCCCCGGGCTAGCGGGAGTACAGATACGCAGTATTTT. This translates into CASSPRASGSTDTQYF. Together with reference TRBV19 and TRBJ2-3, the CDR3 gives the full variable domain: DGGITQSPKYLFRKEGQNVTLSCEQNLNHDAMYWYRQDPGQGLRLIYYSQIVNDFQKGDIAEGYSVSREKKESFPLTVTSAQKNPTAFYLCASSPRASGSTDTQYFGPGTRLTVL.

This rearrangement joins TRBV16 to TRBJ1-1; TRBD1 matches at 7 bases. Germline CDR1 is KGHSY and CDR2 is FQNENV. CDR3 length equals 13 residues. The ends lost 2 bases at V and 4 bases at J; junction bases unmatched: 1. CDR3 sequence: CASSQPGGTEAFF. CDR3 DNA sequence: TGTGCCAGCAGCCAACCAGGGGGCACTGAAGCTTTCTTT.

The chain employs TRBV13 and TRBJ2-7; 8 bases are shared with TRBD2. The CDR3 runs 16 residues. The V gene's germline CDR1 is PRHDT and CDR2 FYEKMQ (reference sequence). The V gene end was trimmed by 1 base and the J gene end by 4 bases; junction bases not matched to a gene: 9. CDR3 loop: CASSLASTGGPYEQYF. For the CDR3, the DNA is TGTGCCAGCAGCTTAGCTAGTACGGGAGGGCCTTACGAGCAGTACTTC.

CDR3: CASSWTGDYEQYF. The CDR3 DNA reads TGTGCCAGCAGTTGGACAGGGGACTACGAGCAGTACTTC. The chain joins TRBV2 to TRBJ2-7, with 9 positions matching TRBD1. Germline V gene lookup returns CDR1 SNHLY and CDR2 FYNNEI. Unmatched junction bases numbered 2, after V lost 5 bases and J lost 3 bases. The CDR3 length is 13 residues. Looking up the rest from reference TRBV2 and TRBJ2-7 gives the full variable domain: EPEVTQTPSHQVTQMGQEVILRCVPISNHLYFYWYRQILGQKVEFLVSFYNNEISEKSEIFDDQFSVERPDGSNFTLKIRSTKLEDSAMYFCASSWTGDYEQYFGPGTRLTVT.

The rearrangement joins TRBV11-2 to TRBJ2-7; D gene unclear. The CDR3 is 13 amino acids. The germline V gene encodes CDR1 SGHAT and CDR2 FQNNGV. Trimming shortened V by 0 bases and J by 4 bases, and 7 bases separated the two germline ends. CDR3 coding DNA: TGTGCCAGCAGCTTAGATCCCCTGTACGAGCAGTACTTC. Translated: CASSLDPLYEQYF.

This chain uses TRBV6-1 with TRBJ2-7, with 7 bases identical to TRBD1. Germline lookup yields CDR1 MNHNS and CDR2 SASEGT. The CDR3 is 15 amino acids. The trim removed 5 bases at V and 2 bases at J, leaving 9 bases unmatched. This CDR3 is CASSSADRFPYEQYF. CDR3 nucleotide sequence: TGTGCCAGCAGTTCAGCGGACAGGTTCCCCTACGAGCAGTACTTC.

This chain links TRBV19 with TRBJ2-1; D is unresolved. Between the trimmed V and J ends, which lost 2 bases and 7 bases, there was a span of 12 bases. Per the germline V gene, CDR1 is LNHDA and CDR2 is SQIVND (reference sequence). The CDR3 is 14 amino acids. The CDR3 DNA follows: TGTGCCAGTAGTATATCGCAGGTTGGGAATGAGCAGTTCTTC. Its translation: CASSISQVGNEQFF.